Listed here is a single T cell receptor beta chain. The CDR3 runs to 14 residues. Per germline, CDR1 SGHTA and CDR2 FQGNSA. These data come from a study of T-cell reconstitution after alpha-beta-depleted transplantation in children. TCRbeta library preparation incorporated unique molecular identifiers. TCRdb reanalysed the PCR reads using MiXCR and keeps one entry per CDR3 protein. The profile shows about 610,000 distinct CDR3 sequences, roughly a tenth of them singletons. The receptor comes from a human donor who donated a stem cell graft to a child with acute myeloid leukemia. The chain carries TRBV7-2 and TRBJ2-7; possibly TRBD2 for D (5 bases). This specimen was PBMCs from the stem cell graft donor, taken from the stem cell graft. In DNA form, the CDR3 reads TGTGCTAAGGGCTCTAGCCCTTCGGAGAACGAGCAGTACTTC. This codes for CAKGSSPSENEQYF.